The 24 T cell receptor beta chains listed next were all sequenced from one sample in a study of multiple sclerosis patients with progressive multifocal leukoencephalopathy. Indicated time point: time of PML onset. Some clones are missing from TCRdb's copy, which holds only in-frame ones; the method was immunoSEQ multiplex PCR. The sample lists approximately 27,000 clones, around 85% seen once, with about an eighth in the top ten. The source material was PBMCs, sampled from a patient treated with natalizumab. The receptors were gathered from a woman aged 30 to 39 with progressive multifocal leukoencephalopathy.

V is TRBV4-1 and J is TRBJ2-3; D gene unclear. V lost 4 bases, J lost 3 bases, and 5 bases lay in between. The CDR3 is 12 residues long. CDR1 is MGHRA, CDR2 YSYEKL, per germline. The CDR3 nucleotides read TGCGCCAGCAGCCCGAGAACAGATACGCAGTATTTT. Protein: CASSPRTDTQYF.

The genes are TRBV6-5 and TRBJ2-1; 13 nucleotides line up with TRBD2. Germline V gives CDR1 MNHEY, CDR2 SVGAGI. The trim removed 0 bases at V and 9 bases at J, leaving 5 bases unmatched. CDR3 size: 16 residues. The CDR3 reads CASSYSTSGRSVEQFF. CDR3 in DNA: TGTGCCAGCAGTTACTCGACTAGCGGGAGGAGTGTTGAGCAGTTCTTC.

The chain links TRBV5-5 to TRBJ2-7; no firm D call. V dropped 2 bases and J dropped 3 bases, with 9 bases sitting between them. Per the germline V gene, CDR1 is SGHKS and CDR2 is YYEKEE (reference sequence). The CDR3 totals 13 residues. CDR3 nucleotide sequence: TGTGCCAGCAGCTTTGGGCAGCACTACGAGCAGTACTTC. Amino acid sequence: CASSFGQHYEQYF.

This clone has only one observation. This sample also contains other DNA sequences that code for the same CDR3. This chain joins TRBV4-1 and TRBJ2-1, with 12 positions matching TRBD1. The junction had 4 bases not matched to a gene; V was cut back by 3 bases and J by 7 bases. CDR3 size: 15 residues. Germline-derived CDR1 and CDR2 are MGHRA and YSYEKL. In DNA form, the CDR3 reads TGCGCCAGCAGCCAGGGACAGGGGGCCTGGAATGAGCAGTTCTTC. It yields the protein CASSQGQGAWNEQFF.

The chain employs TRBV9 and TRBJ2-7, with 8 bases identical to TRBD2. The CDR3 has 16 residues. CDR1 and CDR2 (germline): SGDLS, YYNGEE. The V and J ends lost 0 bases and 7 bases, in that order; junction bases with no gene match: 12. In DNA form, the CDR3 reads TGTGCCAGCAGCGTAGATCCTAGCGGGCCCTGGGGGGAGCAGTACTTC. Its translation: CASSVDPSGPWGEQYF.

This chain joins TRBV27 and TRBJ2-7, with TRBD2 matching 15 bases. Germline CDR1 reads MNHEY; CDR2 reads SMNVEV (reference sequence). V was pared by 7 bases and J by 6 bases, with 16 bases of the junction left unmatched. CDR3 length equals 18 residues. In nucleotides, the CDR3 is TGTGCCAGCACTTCCCTCCCGGGACTAGCGGGAGGTTCCCCCGAGCAGTACTTC. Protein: CASTSLPGLAGGSPEQYF.

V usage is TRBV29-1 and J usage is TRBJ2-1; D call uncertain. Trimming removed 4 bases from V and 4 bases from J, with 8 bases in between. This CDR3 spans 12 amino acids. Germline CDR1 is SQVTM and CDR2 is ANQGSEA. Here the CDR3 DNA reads TGCAGCGTTGGGGATGTATACAATGAGCAGTTCTTC. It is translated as CSVGDVYNEQFF.

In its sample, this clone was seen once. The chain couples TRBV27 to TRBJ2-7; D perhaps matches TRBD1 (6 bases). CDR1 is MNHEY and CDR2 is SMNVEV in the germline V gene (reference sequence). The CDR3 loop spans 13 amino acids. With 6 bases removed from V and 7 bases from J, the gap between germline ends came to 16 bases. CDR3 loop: CASRGTPTGEQYF. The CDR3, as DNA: TGTGCCAGCAGGGGGACACCCACCGGAGAGCAGTACTTC.

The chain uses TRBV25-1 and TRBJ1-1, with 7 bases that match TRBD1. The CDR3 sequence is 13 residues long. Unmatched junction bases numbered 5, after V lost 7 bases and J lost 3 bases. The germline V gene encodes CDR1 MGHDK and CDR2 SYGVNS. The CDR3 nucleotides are TGTGCCAGCATAGACAGGGTGGACACTGAAGCTTTCTTT. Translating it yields CASIDRVDTEAFF.

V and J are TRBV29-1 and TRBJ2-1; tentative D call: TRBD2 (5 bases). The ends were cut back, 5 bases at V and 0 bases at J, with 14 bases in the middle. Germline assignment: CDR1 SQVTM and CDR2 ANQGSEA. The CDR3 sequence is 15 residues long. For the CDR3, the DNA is TGCAGCGTTTACTTGGACGGAGGCTCCTACAATGAGCAGTTCTTC. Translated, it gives CSVYLDGGSYNEQFF.

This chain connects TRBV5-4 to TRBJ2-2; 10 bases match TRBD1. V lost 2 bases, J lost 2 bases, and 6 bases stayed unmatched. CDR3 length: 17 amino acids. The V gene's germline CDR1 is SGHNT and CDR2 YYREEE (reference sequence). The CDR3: CASSLGWDRGNTGELFF. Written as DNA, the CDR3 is TGTGCCAGCAGCTTAGGTTGGGACAGGGGAAACACCGGGGAGCTGTTTTTT.

The CDR3 reads CASSDPANYGYTF. The CDR3 nucleotides are TGTGCCAGCAGTGACCCAGCTAACTATGGCTACACCTTC. The gene calls are TRBV2 and TRBJ1-2, with D unresolved. Germline CDR1 SNHLY, CDR2 FYNNEI. The CDR3 consists of 13 residues. The V gene lost 3 bases and the J gene lost 0 bases, with 5 bases spanning the gap.

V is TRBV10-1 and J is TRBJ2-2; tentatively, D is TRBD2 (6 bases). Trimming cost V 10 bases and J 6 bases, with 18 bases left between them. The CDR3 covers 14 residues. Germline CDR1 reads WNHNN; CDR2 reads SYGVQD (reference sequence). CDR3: CATSGGADAGELFF. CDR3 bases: TGCGCCACCTCCGGGGGTGCGGACGCCGGGGAGCTGTTTTTT.

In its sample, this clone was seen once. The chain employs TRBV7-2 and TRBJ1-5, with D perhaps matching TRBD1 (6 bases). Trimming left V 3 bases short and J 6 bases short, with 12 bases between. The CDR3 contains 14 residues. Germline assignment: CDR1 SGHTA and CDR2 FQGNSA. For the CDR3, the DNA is TGTGCCAGCAGCTTCGGAGGGGGGGGTCAGCCCCAGCATTTT. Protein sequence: CASSFGGGGQPQHF.

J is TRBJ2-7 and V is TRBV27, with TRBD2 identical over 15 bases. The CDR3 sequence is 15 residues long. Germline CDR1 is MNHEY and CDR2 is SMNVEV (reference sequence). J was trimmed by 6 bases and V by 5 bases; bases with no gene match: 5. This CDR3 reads CASSPWTSGGAEQYF. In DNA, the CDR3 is TGTGCCAGCAGTCCCTGGACTAGCGGGGGGGCCGAGCAGTACTTC.

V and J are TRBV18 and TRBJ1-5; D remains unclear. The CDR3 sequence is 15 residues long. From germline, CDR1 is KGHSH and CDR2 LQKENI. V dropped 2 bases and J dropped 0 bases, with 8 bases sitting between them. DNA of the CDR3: TGTGCCAGCTCACCATGGGCAGATAGCAATCAGCCCCAGCATTTT. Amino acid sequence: CASSPWADSNQPQHF.

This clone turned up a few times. CDR3 DNA: TGTGCCAGTAGTATAGGGACGGTAAACACTGAAGCTTTCTTT. Protein: CASSIGTVNTEAFF. The chain is built from TRBV19 and TRBJ1-1; no reliable D call. CDR1 is LNHDA, CDR2 SQIVND, per germline (reference sequence). V dropped 1 base and J dropped 2 bases, with 8 bases sitting between them. This CDR3 spans 14 amino acids. Together with reference TRBV19 and TRBJ1-1, the CDR3 gives the full variable domain: DGGITQSPKYLFRKEGQNVTLSCEQNLNHDAMYWYRQDPGQGLRLIYYSQIVNDFQKGDIAEGYSVSREKKESFPLTVTSAQKNPTAFYLCASSIGTVNTEAFFGQGTRLTVV.

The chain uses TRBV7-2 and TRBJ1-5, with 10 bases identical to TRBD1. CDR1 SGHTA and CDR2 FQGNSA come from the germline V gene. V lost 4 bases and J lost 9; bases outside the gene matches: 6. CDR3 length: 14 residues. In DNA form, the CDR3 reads TGTGCCAGCAGCTCGACAGGGGGCGATCGGCCCCAGCATTTT. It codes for CASSSTGGDRPQHF.

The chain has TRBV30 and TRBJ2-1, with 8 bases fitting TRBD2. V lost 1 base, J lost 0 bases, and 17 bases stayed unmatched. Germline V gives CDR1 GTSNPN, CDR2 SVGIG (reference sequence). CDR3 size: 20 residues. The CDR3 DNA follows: TGTGCCTGGAGTGCCCTCCCATTACGGGGGGGCAGACACTCCTACAATGAGCAGTTCTTC. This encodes CAWSALPLRGGRHSYNEQFF.

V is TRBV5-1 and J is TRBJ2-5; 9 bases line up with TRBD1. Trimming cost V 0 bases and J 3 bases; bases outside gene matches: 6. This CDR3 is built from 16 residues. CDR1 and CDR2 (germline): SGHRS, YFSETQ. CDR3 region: CASSLGTGATEETQYF. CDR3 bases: TGCGCCAGCAGCTTGGGGACAGGGGCGACGGAAGAGACCCAGTACTTC.

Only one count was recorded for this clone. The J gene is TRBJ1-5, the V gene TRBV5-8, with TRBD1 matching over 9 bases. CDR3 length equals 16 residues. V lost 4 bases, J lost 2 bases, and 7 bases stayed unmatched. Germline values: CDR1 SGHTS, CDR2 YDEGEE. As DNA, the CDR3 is TGTGCCAGCAGCCGGGACAGGGATGTAGGCAATCAGCCCCAGCATTTT. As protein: CASSRDRDVGNQPQHF. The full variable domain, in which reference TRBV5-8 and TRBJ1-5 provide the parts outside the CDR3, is EAGVTQSPTHLIKTRGQQATLRCSPISGHTSVYWYQQALGLGLQFLLWYDEGEERNRGNFPPRFSGRQFPNYSSELNVNALELEDSALYLCASSRDRDVGNQPQHFGDGTRLSIL.

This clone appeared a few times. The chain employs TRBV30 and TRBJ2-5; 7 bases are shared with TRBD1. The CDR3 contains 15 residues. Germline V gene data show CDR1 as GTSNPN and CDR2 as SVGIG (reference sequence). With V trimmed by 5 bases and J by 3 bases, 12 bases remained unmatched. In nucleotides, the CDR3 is TGTGCCTGGGGCCTCCTGACAGGGATAGAAGAGACCCAGTACTTC. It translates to CAWGLLTGIEETQYF.

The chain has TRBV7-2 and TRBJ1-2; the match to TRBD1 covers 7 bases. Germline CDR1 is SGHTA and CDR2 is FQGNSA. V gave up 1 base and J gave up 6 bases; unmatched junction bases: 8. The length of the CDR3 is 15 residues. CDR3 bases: TGTGCCAGCAGCTTAGGAAGGGACAGTTCCAATGGCTACACCTTC. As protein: CASSLGRDSSNGYTF.

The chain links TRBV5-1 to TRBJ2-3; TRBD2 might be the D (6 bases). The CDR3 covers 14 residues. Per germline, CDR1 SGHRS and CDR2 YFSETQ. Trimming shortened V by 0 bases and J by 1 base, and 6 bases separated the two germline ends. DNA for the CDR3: TGCGCCAGCAGCTTGGGCGGGGGCACAGATACGCAGTATTTT. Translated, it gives CASSLGGGTDTQYF.